The following is a TCR beta chain sequence with its context. Its antigen is not identified. This specimen comes from a study of Ad26.COV2.S vaccination and SARS-CoV-2 variants. About the study: Ad26.COV2.S was injected intramuscularly once or twice, 56 days apart.

Stated treatment: around 19 received Ad26.COV2.S at low or high dose, single or two shots; roughly five received placebo; per-sample allocation not given. On day 63 after the first injection, vaccine and placebo recipients gave samples. Ad26 vector vaccine expressed Wuhan-strain SARS-CoV-2 spike. Study-level points and caveats: Higher spike-specific TCR breadth was found in vaccine recipients than in placebo recipients.

The assay was immunoSEQ multiplex PCR, and TCRdb's table has in-frame clones only and misses some. The table lists roughly 380,000 clones, around 90% of them singletons. Material: peripheral blood, obtained in a trial of Ad26.COV2.S vaccine versus placebo. The clonotype comes from a person between 18 and 59 years old who received the Ad26.COV2.S COVID-19 vaccine or a placebo.

The CDR3 sequence: CAWSRRTEAFF. In DNA, the CDR3 is TGTGCCTGGAGTCGCCGAACTGAAGCTTTCTTT. J is TRBJ1-1 and V is TRBV30; D is undetermined. With 2 bases removed from V and 5 bases from J, the gap between germline ends came to 6 bases. Germline lookup yields CDR1 GTSNPN and CDR2 SVGIG (reference sequence). The length of the CDR3 is 11 residues.